One TCR beta chain is described in this entry. No antigen is known for it. These data originate in a study of Ad26.COV2.S vaccination and SARS-CoV-2 variants. About the research overall: In the study, Ad26.COV2.S was injected intramuscularly once, or twice 56 days apart. Findings and limits, study-wide: Researchers cautioned that TCR breadth and depth analyses may have underestimated total T cell responses.

Documented treatment: roughly 19 received Ad26.COV2.S at low or high dose, single or two shots; about 5 received placebo; per-sample allocation not given. Sampling was done on day 63 after the first vaccine or placebo injection. Only in-frame clones appear in the TCRdb table, and some are missing; sequencing was by immunoSEQ multiplex PCR. The sample has 350,000 to 400,000 clones, 70% to 90% seen once. Material: peripheral blood, obtained in a trial of Ad26.COV2.S vaccine versus placebo. This TCR derives from a person between 18 and 59 years old who received the Ad26.COV2.S COVID-19 vaccine or a placebo.

CDR3 loop: CASSLLAGANVLTF. The CDR3 DNA reads TGTGCCAGCAGCTTGCTGGCTGGGGCCAACGTCCTGACTTTC. V usage is TRBV7-2 and J usage is TRBJ2-6; D ambiguous. The CDR3 extends over 14 amino acids. Deletions cut 3 bases from V and 2 bases from J, with 5 bases between. Germline V CDR1 and CDR2: SGHTA, FQGNSA.